Listed here is a single T cell receptor (beta chain). The authors' processing: Scientists estimated how many nucleated cells there were by amplifying reference gene primers. The table came from immunoSEQ multiplex PCR; TCRdb's copy has only in-frame clones and leaves some out. For V, J and clone size, that table is used; D and trimming come from the DNA. The sample carries some 83,000 clones, more than 70% recorded once. V shed 3 bases and J shed 5 bases, with 7 bases lying between them. The CDR3 spans 13 residues. This sample is drawn from a study of blood T cell repertoires in COVID-19. Study background: Samples representing acute and convalescent COVID-19 were sourced from the United States, Italy and Spain. T cells, B-cell-depleted T cells, or PBMCs provided the cDNA or gDNA that served as material.

This clonotype originated in a man aged 55 to 70 with active or convalescent COVID-19. This chain uses TRBV12-3 or TRBV12-4 with TRBJ2-2; D possibly corresponds to TRBD2 (5 bases). The sequenced sample was peripheral blood. CDR3 loop: CASSFGITGELFF. The CDR3 DNA follows: TGTGCCAGCAGTTTCGGGATAACCGGGGAGCTGTTTTTT.